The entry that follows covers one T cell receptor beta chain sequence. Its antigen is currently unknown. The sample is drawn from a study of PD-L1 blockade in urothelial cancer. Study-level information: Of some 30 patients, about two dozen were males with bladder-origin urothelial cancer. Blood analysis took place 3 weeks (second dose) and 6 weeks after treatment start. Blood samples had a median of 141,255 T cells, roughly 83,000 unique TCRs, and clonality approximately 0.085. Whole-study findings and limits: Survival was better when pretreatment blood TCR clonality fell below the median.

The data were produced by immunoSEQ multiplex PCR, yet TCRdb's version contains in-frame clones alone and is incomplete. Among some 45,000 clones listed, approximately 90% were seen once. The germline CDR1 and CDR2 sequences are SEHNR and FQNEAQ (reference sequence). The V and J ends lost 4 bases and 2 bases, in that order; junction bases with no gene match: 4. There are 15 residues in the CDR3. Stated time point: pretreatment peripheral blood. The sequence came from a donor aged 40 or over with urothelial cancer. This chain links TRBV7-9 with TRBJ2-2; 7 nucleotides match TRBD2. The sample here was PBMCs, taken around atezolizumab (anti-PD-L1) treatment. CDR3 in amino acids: CASSSGLPNTGELFF. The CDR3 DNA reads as TGTGCCAGCAGCTCGGGACTACCAAACACCGGGGAGCTGTTTTTT.